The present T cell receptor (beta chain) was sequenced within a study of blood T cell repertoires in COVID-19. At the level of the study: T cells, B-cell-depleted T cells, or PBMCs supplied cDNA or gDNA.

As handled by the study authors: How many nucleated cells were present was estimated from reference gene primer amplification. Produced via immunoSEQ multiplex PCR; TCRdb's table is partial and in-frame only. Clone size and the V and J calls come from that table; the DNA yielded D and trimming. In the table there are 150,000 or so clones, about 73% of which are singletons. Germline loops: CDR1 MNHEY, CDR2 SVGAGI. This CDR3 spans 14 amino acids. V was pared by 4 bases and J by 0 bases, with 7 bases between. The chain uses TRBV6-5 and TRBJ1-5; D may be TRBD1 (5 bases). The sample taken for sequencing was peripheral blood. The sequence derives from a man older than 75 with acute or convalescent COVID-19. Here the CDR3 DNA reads TGTGCCAGCAGTTCAGGGTTTAGCAATCAGCCCCAGCATTTT. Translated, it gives CASSSGFSNQPQHF.